A selection of T cell receptor beta chains follows, all from one sample in a study of T cell responses to AZD1222 COVID-19 vaccine. Clones were read by immunoSEQ multiplex PCR, and TCRdb kept only the in-frame ones, dropping some. This table holds 120,000 or so clones, around 89% found once. The starting material was peripheral blood, obtained on day 0 of AZD1222 vaccination. These receptors came from an adult in good health. The CDR3 runs from the conserved cysteine through the conserved F or W. The order of the fields is D gene, J gene, CDR3 length, clone size, V gene, CDR3 DNA, CDR3 protein. The D gene is left open where the match is weak. Where a row states a size, it is once, few, many or the class of an expanded clone; other rows omit it.

d_call: .; j_call: TRBJ1-6; cdr3_length: 14; clone_size: once; v_call: TRBV7-9; cdr3_nt: TGTGCCAGCAGCTTGCTTTTGGGGGATTCACCCCTCCACTTT; cdr3_aa: CASSLLLGDSPLHF
d_call: TRBD1; j_call: TRBJ1-5; cdr3_length: 18; clone_size: .; v_call: TRBV7-8; cdr3_nt: TGTGCCAGCAGCCAGGGCACCGGGACAGGGGGCGTCACTGGGCCCCAGCATTTT; cdr3_aa: CASSQGTGTGGVTGPQHF
d_call: .; j_call: TRBJ2-5; cdr3_length: 16; clone_size: .; v_call: TRBV28; cdr3_nt: TGTGCCAGCAGTTTATTCGCGGGCCCGGCGGGGGAGACCCAGTACTTC; cdr3_aa: CASSLFAGPAGETQYF
d_call: .; j_call: TRBJ1-2; cdr3_length: 12; clone_size: .; v_call: TRBV19; cdr3_nt: TGTGCCAGTAAATCCGGTTTCTATGGCTACACCTTC; cdr3_aa: CASKSGFYGYTF
d_call: .; j_call: TRBJ2-7; cdr3_length: 13; clone_size: .; v_call: TRBV19; cdr3_nt: TGTGCCACGAGACAGAGGGGAACCTACGAGCAGTACTTC; cdr3_aa: CATRQRGTYEQYF
d_call: TRBD1; j_call: TRBJ1-1; cdr3_length: 12; clone_size: few; v_call: TRBV18; cdr3_nt: TGTGCCAGCTCCTCGACAGGGGAAGGAGCTTTCTTT; cdr3_aa: CASSSTGEGAFF
d_call: .; j_call: TRBJ1-5; cdr3_length: 18; clone_size: .; v_call: TRBV25-1; cdr3_nt: TGTGCCAGCAGTGGATCTGCGGGCGGCGGGGTCGGCAATCAGCCCCAGCATTTT; cdr3_aa: CASSGSAGGGVGNQPQHF
d_call: .; j_call: TRBJ1-5; cdr3_length: 16; clone_size: once; v_call: TRBV21-1; cdr3_nt: TGTGCCAGCAGCAAAGGGCCGGGTCAACGGGATCAGCCCCAGCATTTT; cdr3_aa: CASSKGPGQRDQPQHF
d_call: TRBD2; j_call: TRBJ2-2; cdr3_length: 14; clone_size: .; v_call: TRBV24-1; cdr3_nt: TGTGCCACAGCGGGACGGAGTCACACCGGGGAGCTGTTTTTT; cdr3_aa: CATAGRSHTGELFF
d_call: TRBD2; j_call: TRBJ2-7; cdr3_length: 17; clone_size: .; v_call: TRBV5-1; cdr3_nt: TGCGCCAGCAGCTCGCCGACTGGACTAGCGGGTTCCTACGAGCAGTACTTC; cdr3_aa: CASSSPTGLAGSYEQYF
d_call: TRBD1; j_call: TRBJ1-1; cdr3_length: 14; clone_size: .; v_call: TRBV6-1; cdr3_nt: TGTGCCAGCAGTGAGGACAGGGAACCCACTGAAGCTTTCTTT; cdr3_aa: CASSEDREPTEAFF
d_call: TRBD2; j_call: TRBJ2-1; cdr3_length: 16; clone_size: .; v_call: TRBV9; cdr3_nt: TGTGCCAGCAGCTTCCCAGCGGGAGGGCCCATAAATGAGCAGTTCTTC; cdr3_aa: CASSFPAGGPINEQFF
d_call: .; j_call: TRBJ2-2; cdr3_length: 13; clone_size: .; v_call: TRBV5-8; cdr3_nt: TGTGCCAGCAGCTTAGTGAACACCGGGGAGCTGTTTTTT; cdr3_aa: CASSLVNTGELFF
d_call: .; j_call: TRBJ2-3; cdr3_length: 16; clone_size: .; v_call: TRBV19; cdr3_nt: TGTGCCAGTAGTATGGGGCTAGGGCCGAGCACAGATACGCAGTATTTT; cdr3_aa: CASSMGLGPSTDTQYF
d_call: TRBD2; j_call: TRBJ2-7; cdr3_length: 16; clone_size: .; v_call: TRBV4-1; cdr3_nt: TGCGCCAGCAGCCAGGGTACTAGCGGGGACTCCTACGAGCAGTACTTC; cdr3_aa: CASSQGTSGDSYEQYF
d_call: .; j_call: TRBJ2-3; cdr3_length: 17; clone_size: .; v_call: TRBV5-6; cdr3_nt: TGTGCCAGCAGCCCGGGCGGTGGGGGAGGAGGCACAGATACGCAGTATTTT; cdr3_aa: CASSPGGGGGGTDTQYF
d_call: .; j_call: TRBJ1-3; cdr3_length: 11; clone_size: .; v_call: TRBV3-1/TRBV3-2; cdr3_nt: TGTGCCACCACCTCTGGAAACACCATATATTTT; cdr3_aa: CATTSGNTIYF
d_call: .; j_call: TRBJ2-7; cdr3_length: 13; clone_size: .; v_call: TRBV15; cdr3_nt: TGTGCCACCAGCAGAGCCCGTCTATACGAGCAGTACTTC; cdr3_aa: CATSRARLYEQYF
d_call: TRBD1; j_call: TRBJ2-1; cdr3_length: 15; clone_size: .; v_call: TRBV9; cdr3_nt: TGTGCCAGCAGCGGAGGACAGGGGCCCTACAATGGGCAGTTCTTC; cdr3_aa: CASSGGQGPYNGQFF
d_call: TRBD2; j_call: TRBJ2-7; cdr3_length: 12; clone_size: .; v_call: TRBV30; cdr3_nt: TGTGCCTGGAGTGCTAGCGGGAGGGCCCAGTACTTC; cdr3_aa: CAWSASGRAQYF
d_call: TRBD1; j_call: TRBJ2-7; cdr3_length: 14; clone_size: .; v_call: TRBV5-6; cdr3_nt: TGTGCCAGCAGACGGCGACAGGGTTCCTACGAGCAGTACTTC; cdr3_aa: CASRRRQGSYEQYF
d_call: .; j_call: TRBJ2-7; cdr3_length: 16; clone_size: .; v_call: TRBV4-1; cdr3_nt: TGCGCCAGCAGCCAAGGGGCCGACAGGTCCAGCTACGAGCAGTACTTC; cdr3_aa: CASSQGADRSSYEQYF
d_call: .; j_call: TRBJ1-1; cdr3_length: 14; clone_size: once; v_call: TRBV6-5; cdr3_nt: TGTGCCAGCAGTTACAGGGATGTCGACACTGAAGCTTTCTTT; cdr3_aa: CASSYRDVDTEAFF
d_call: .; j_call: TRBJ1-1; cdr3_length: 15; clone_size: .; v_call: TRBV12-5; cdr3_nt: TGTGCTAGTGGTTTGGGGGCAGGGCGGTTTACTGAAGCTTTCTTT; cdr3_aa: CASGLGAGRFTEAFF
d_call: .; j_call: TRBJ1-1; cdr3_length: 14; clone_size: .; v_call: TRBV23-1; cdr3_nt: TGCGCCAGCAGTCAATCGACCGGGGTCACTGAAGCTTTCTTT; cdr3_aa: CASSQSTGVTEAFF
d_call: TRBD2; j_call: TRBJ2-7; cdr3_length: 14; clone_size: .; v_call: TRBV7-2; cdr3_nt: TGTGCCAGCAGCACTAGCGGGTACGCCTACGAGCAGTACTTC; cdr3_aa: CASSTSGYAYEQYF
d_call: .; j_call: TRBJ1-6; cdr3_length: 13; clone_size: .; v_call: TRBV29-1; cdr3_nt: TGCAGCGTCGGAATTGCCAGGGACTCACCCCTCCACTTT; cdr3_aa: CSVGIARDSPLHF
d_call: TRBD1; j_call: TRBJ1-2; cdr3_length: 14; clone_size: .; v_call: TRBV25-1; cdr3_nt: TGTGCCAGCAGTGGGGACAGGGGTGTAGGTGGCTACACCTTC; cdr3_aa: CASSGDRGVGGYTF
d_call: .; j_call: TRBJ2-7; cdr3_length: 16; clone_size: .; v_call: TRBV5-1; cdr3_nt: TGCGCCAGCAGCTCCCAGGGATCGCCCGGTCACTACGAGCAGTACTTC; cdr3_aa: CASSSQGSPGHYEQYF
d_call: TRBD1; j_call: TRBJ1-3; cdr3_length: 16; clone_size: .; v_call: TRBV20-1; cdr3_nt: TGCAGTGCTAGTCCTTTTGGCCGGGACAGCGGAAACACCATATATTTT; cdr3_aa: CSASPFGRDSGNTIYF
d_call: .; j_call: TRBJ2-7; cdr3_length: 14; clone_size: .; v_call: TRBV28; cdr3_nt: TGTGCCAGCAGGTCGATAGGGGCCGCCTACGAGCAGTACTTC; cdr3_aa: CASRSIGAAYEQYF
d_call: TRBD2; j_call: TRBJ2-1; cdr3_length: 15; clone_size: .; v_call: TRBV27; cdr3_nt: TGTGCCAGCAACCAAGGGCTAGCGGCCTACAATGAGCAGTTCTTC; cdr3_aa: CASNQGLAAYNEQFF